The rows below give T cell receptor beta chains drawn from one sample of a study of Graves' ophthalmopathy and Graves' hyperthyroidism. Using its own MiXCR run on the multiplex PCR reads, TCRdb lists one record per CDR3 protein. Seen here are around 660,000 distinct CDR3 sequences, approximately 39% observed once, and the top ten hold more than 2.5%. Sequencing was carried out using peripheral blood. The receptor set was obtained from an adult man with Graves' ophthalmopathy. Each CDR3 is given with its conserved first and last residue. The D gene is left open where the match is weak. Only part of the rows carry a size: once, few, many, or a class if the clone is expanded.

clone size	V gene	J gene	D gene	CDR3 protein	CDR3 DNA
NA	TRBV10-3	TRBJ1-4	TRBD1	CAIRADRGGNEKLFF	TGTGCCATCAGAGCAGACAGGGGGGGGAATGAAAAACTGTTTTTT
many	TRBV19	TRBJ1-5	NA	CASSLGQGVHQPQHF	TGTGCCAGTAGTCTGGGGCAGGGTGTACATCAGCCCCAGCATTTT
many	TRBV7-9	TRBJ2-7	TRBD1	CASSPMTGAEQYF	TGTGCCAGCAGCCCCATGACAGGGGCCGAGCAGTACTTC
NA	TRBV10-3	TRBJ1-6	NA	CAISEGVSPLHF	TGTGCCATCAGTGAGGGGGTGTCACCCCTCCACTTT
NA	TRBV10-3	TRBJ2-7	TRBD1	CAISEGPGQGAGEQYF	TGTGCCATCAGTGAGGGACCGGGACAGGGGGCTGGAGAGCAGTACTTC
NA	TRBV7-2	TRBJ1-4	NA	CASSLAWGNEKLFF	TGTGCCAGCAGCTTAGCTTGGGGGAACGAAAAACTGTTTTTT
many	TRBV24-1	TRBJ2-7	TRBD1	CATSAGGNHEQYF	TGTGCCACCAGCGCAGGGGGCAACCACGAGCAGTACTTC
NA	TRBV25-1	TRBJ2-7	TRBD1	CASSEWGTGGTYEQYF	TGTGCCAGCAGTGAATGGGGGACAGGGGGAACCTACGAGCAGTACTTC
NA	TRBV10-2	TRBJ1-1	TRBD1	CASNTRTGTNTEAFF	TGTGCCAGCAACACCCGGACAGGGACGAACACTGAAGCTTTCTTT
NA	TRBV10-3	TRBJ1-4	TRBD1	CAISYGHRGTNEKLFF	TGTGCCATCAGTTACGGGCACAGGGGAACTAATGAAAAACTGTTTTTT
many	TRBV19	TRBJ1-2	NA	CASSIGRDSRYGYTF	TGTGCCAGTAGTATTGGCCGGGATTCGCGCTATGGCTACACCTTC
few	TRBV19	TRBJ2-2	TRBD2	CASSIGLAANTGELFF	TGTGCCAGTAGTATAGGACTAGCAGCGAACACCGGGGAGCTGTTTTTT
many	TRBV24-1	TRBJ2-5	NA	CATSDGGEETQYF	TGTGCCACCAGTGACGGCGGGGAGGAGACCCAGTACTTC
NA	TRBV2	TRBJ1-1	TRBD1	CASSEGTGPFAFF	TGTGCCAGCAGTGAGGGGACAGGGCCTTTCGCTTTCTTT
NA	TRBV11-2	TRBJ1-1	NA	CASRGHPGDPQGTEAFF	TGTGCCAGCAGGGGACACCCAGGGGATCCACAGGGCACTGAAGCTTTCTTT
many	TRBV20-1	TRBJ2-5	NA	CSALPGEPYQETQYF	TGCAGTGCTTTGCCGGGGGAGCCGTACCAAGAGACCCAGTACTTC
NA	TRBV12-5	TRBJ1-5	NA	CASGWTDYSNQPQHF	TGTGCTAGTGGTTGGACGGACTATAGCAATCAGCCCCAGCATTTT
many	TRBV24-1	TRBJ1-2	NA	CATSDSGGDYGYTF	TGTGCCACCAGTGATTCGGGGGGAGACTATGGCTACACCTTC
NA	TRBV25-1	TRBJ2-3	NA	CASGVGPPQQDTQYF	TGTGCCAGCGGCGTGGGACCTCCCCAGCAAGATACGCAGTATTTT
NA	TRBV5-1	TRBJ1-2	TRBD1	CASSWDRVGGYTF	TGCGCCAGCAGCTGGGACAGGGTAGGCGGCTACACCTTC
many	TRBV12-5	TRBJ1-2	NA	CASGLVLEAGGYTF	TGTGCTAGTGGTTTGGTACTGGAGGCAGGAGGCTACACCTTC
NA	TRBV29-1	TRBJ1-1	TRBD1	CSAAGQENTEAFF	TGCAGCGCAGCGGGACAGGAGAACACTGAAGCTTTCTTT
few	TRBV3-1	TRBJ1-5	NA	CASSPGMGGASSQPQHF	TGTGCCAGCAGTCCGGGGATGGGAGGGGCTTCCAGCCAGCCCCAGCATTTT
many	TRBV5-1	TRBJ1-1	TRBD1	CASSYGTEQGAFF	TGCGCCAGCAGCTACGGGACGGAACAGGGGGCTTTCTTT
few	TRBV11-2	TRBJ1-6	NA	CASSLGTNRNNSPLHF	TGTGCCAGCAGCTTAGGGACAAACCGAAATAATTCACCCCTCCACTTT
NA	TRBV2	TRBJ2-7	NA	CASVGGHPYEQYF	TGTGCCAGCGTGGGGGGACACCCCTACGAGCAGTACTTC
NA	TRBV29-1	TRBJ1-2	TRBD1	CSGGQDNYGYTF	TGCAGCGGGGGACAGGACAACTATGGCTACACCTTC
NA	TRBV5-1	TRBJ2-5	NA	CASSLGLDGETQYF	TGCGCCAGCAGCTTGGGACTAGACGGGGAGACCCAGTACTTC
NA	TRBV9	TRBJ2-5	TRBD2	CASSGPGLATETQYF	TGTGCCAGCAGCGGACCGGGACTAGCGACGGAGACCCAGTACTTC
few	TRBV19	TRBJ1-4	NA	CASSIFSGSLPRELFF	TGTGCCAGTAGTATTTTCTCCGGCAGCCTACCCAGGGAACTGTTTTTT
many	TRBV7-9	TRBJ1-3	NA	CASILSGHPVSGNTIYF	TGTGCCAGCATTCTCTCCGGACACCCCGTCTCTGGAAACACCATATATTTT
many	TRBV20-1	TRBJ2-2	NA	CSARQGPGELFF	TGCAGTGCTAGGCAGGGTCCCGGGGAGCTGTTTTTT
many	TRBV20-1	TRBJ2-7	NA	CSAREGGSRYEQYF	TGCAGTGCTAGGGAGGGGGGGTCCCGCTACGAGCAGTACTTC
NA	TRBV7-9	TRBJ1-1	NA	CASSLDGTSVF	TGTGCCAGCAGCTTGGATGGGACTAGCGTCTTT
many	TRBV20-1	TRBJ1-2	TRBD1	CSASPRTGRHGYTF	TGCAGTGCTAGCCCTCGGACAGGGCGCCATGGCTACACCTTC
NA	TRBV20-1	TRBJ2-2	TRBD2	CSAEMREGAGELFF	TGCAGTGCTGAGATGCGGGAGGGGGCCGGGGAGCTGTTTTTT
NA	TRBV20-1	TRBJ1-1	NA	CSATRQLNTEAFF	TGCAGTGCTACTCGACAGTTGAACACTGAAGCTTTCTTT
NA	TRBV7-8	TRBJ1-1	TRBD1	CASSLERDRDTEAFF	TGTGCCAGCAGCTTAGAGCGGGACAGGGACACTGAAGCTTTCTTT
NA	TRBV7-6	TRBJ2-5	NA	CASSLRPWGTQYF	TGTGCCAGCAGCTTAAGGCCGTGGGGAACCCAGTACTTC
NA	TRBV7-2	TRBJ2-3	NA	CATLNLMEPTDTQYF	TGTGCCACCCTGAACCTCATGGAACCCACAGATACGCAGTATTTT
few	TRBV25-1	TRBJ2-3	TRBD2	CASSAGTSGRDTDTQYF	TGTGCCAGCAGTGCAGGGACTAGCGGGAGGGACACAGATACGCAGTATTTT
NA	TRBV15	TRBJ1-6	NA	CASSQDLGTPIYNSPLHF	TGTGCCAGCAGCCAAGATCTGGGGACTCCCATCTATAATTCACCCCTCCACTTT
many	TRBV5-1	TRBJ1-6	NA	CASSLTGQISYNSPLHF	TGCGCCAGCAGCTTGACAGGCCAGATCTCCTATAATTCACCCCTCCACTTT
few	TRBV10-3	TRBJ1-4	NA	CAISEVPGSNEKLFF	TGTGCCATCAGTGAAGTTCCCGGTTCAAATGAAAAACTGTTTTTT
many	TRBV12-3/TRBV12-4	TRBJ2-6	NA	CASRLSSGANVLTF	TGTGCCAGCAGACTGAGCTCTGGGGCCAACGTCCTGACTTTC
few	TRBV2	TRBJ2-7	NA	CASSEEGGEQYF	TGTGCCAGCAGTGAGGAGGGCGGGGAGCAGTACTTC
many	TRBV7-3	TRBJ2-7	TRBD2	CASSLGSAGIYEQYF	TGTGCCAGCAGCCTCGGATCAGCGGGGATCTACGAGCAGTACTTC
NA	TRBV29-1	TRBJ2-5	NA	CSSLSPAETQYF	TGCAGCAGTTTGAGTCCCGCGGAGACCCAGTACTTC